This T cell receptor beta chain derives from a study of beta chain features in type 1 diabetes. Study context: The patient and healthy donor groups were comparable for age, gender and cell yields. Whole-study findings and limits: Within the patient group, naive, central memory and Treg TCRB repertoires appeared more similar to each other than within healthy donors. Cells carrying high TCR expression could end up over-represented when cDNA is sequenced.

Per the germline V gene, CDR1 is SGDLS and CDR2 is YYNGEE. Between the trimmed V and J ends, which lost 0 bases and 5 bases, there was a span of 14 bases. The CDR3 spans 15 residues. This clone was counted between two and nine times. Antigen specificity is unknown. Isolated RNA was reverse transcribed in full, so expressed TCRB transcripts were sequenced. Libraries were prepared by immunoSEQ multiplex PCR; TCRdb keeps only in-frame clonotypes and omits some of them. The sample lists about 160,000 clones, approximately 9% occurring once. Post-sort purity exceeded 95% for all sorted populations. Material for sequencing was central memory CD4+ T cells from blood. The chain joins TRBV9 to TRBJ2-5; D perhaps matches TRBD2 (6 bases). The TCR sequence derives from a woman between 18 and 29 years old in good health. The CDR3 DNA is TGTGCCAGCAGCGTAGCGGAGGGGATGAGGGAGACCCAGTACTTC. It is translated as CASSVAEGMRETQYF.